These 26 T cell receptor beta chains were sequenced from one sample in a study of monozygotic twins with inflammatory bowel disease. TCRdb reprocessed the 5' RACE reads and stores each CDR3 protein as one record, lacking DNA. Its table records over 130,000 distinct CDR3 sequences. Material: blood. These receptors originate from a human donor with ulcerative colitis or Crohn's disease, or a healthy co-twin of an affected twin (not recorded which).

This chain joins TRBV9 and TRBJ2-2. Germline V gene sequence: CDR1 SGDLS, CDR2 YYNGEE. CDR3 length: 12 amino acids. The CDR3 is CASSYTIGELFF.

The chain links TRBV7-6 to TRBJ1-5. CDR3 length equals 15 residues. CDR1 is SGHVS, CDR2 FNYEAQ, per germline. The chain's CDR3 is CASSPREGVNQPQHF.

J is TRBJ1-2 and V is TRBV12-3 or TRBV12-4; as DNA is missing, the TRBD1 call by TCRdb cannot be tested. The CDR3 length is 14 residues. CDR3 sequence reads: CASIPDRANYGYTF.

The V call is TRBV24-1, the J call TRBJ1-2. Germline V CDR1 and CDR2: KGHDR, SFDVKD. CDR3 length: 13 amino acids. The CDR3 is CATSAPNFYGYTF.

The chain carries TRBV12-3 or TRBV12-4 and TRBJ2-2. The CDR3 is made up of 12 amino acids. CDR3 residues: CASSLNTGELFF.

The rearrangement links TRBV20-1 to TRBJ2-4; there is no DNA to check the TCRdb D call of TRBD1. The germline V gene has CDR1 DFQATT and CDR2 SNEGSKA (reference sequence). This CDR3 contains 16 residues. This chain's CDR3 is CSARDPKGEAKNIQYF.

The chain is built from TRBV11-1 and TRBJ2-2. Germline CDR1 reads SGHAT; CDR2 reads FQDESV (reference sequence). The CDR3 runs to 16 residues. The CDR3 is CASSLATLGGTGELFF.

This chain links TRBV4-2 with TRBJ1-2; TCRdb returns TRBD1, unconfirmable since there is no DNA. CDR3 length: 16 amino acids. Germline assignment: CDR1 LGHNA and CDR2 YNFKEQ. CDR3 loop: CASSQDFVGTGAGYTF.

The CDR3 region is CASRERGNTGTDTQYF. J is TRBJ2-3 and V is TRBV19; the D gene TCRdb calls, TRBD2, cannot be checked with no DNA. CDR1 and CDR2 from the germline V gene are LNHDA and SQIVND (reference sequence). The CDR3 runs to 16 residues.

The V and J genes are TRBV5-5 and TRBJ2-7; TCRdb outputs TRBD2, but without DNA this stays unchecked. The CDR3 runs 17 residues. The V gene's germline CDR1 is SGHKS and CDR2 YYEKEE (reference sequence). The CDR3: CASSLVIRTSGPYEQYF. Using reference TRBV5-5 and TRBJ2-7 for the parts outside the CDR3, the full variable domain is DAGVTQSPTHLIKTRGQQVTLRCSPISGHKSVSWYQQVLGQGPQFIFQYYEKEERGRGNFPDRFSARQFPNYSSELNVNALLLGDSALYLCASSLVIRTSGPYEQYFGPGTRLTVT.

J is TRBJ2-7 and V is TRBV5-1; TCRdb picks TRBD1, but there is no DNA to check that call. The germline V gene has CDR1 SGHRS and CDR2 YFSETQ. The CDR3 sequence is 14 residues long. The CDR3 reads CASSRRTGEVEQYF.

The rearrangement links TRBV5-1 to TRBJ2-7; TCRdb's D call of TRBD1 is untestable without DNA. Germline loops: CDR1 SGHRS, CDR2 YFSETQ. CDR3 size: 16 residues. CDR3: CASSLAPRQASYEQYF.

The V and J genes are TRBV5-6 and TRBJ2-7; no DNA is available, so the TRBD1 call from TCRdb remains unchecked. The CDR3 loop spans 15 amino acids. From germline, CDR1 is SGHDT and CDR2 YYEEEE. The CDR3 is CASSLYWDRGYEQYF.

The CDR3 loop reads CASSGVSTDTQYF. This chain joins TRBV19 and TRBJ2-3. From germline, CDR1 is LNHDA and CDR2 SQIVND (reference sequence). The CDR3 covers 13 residues.

The gene calls are TRBV5-1 and TRBJ1-2. This CDR3 contains 13 residues. Germline CDR1 SGHRS, CDR2 YFSETQ. The CDR3 sequence: CASSPEENYGYTF.

The V and J genes are TRBV7-2 and TRBJ2-5; TCRdb lists TRBD1, though no DNA is available to test this call. From germline, CDR1 is SGHTA and CDR2 FQGNSA. The CDR3 is 15 residues long. The CDR3 loop reads CASSLVVGRQETQYF.

The chain recombines TRBV7-9 with TRBJ2-5; the D call of TRBD1 rests on TCRdb alone, since no DNA is present to check it. Germline V lookup: CDR1 SEHNR, CDR2 FQNEAQ (reference sequence). The CDR3 has 15 residues. The CDR3 is CASSLVGTGVETQYF.

The rearrangement links TRBV5-6 to TRBJ1-1; absent DNA, TCRdb's TRBD1 call cannot be checked. The length of the CDR3 is 17 residues. Germline loops: CDR1 SGHDT, CDR2 YYEEEE. CDR3 residues: CASSSTGQPLMNTEAFF.

V usage is TRBV28 and J usage is TRBJ1-1; the TRBD1 assignment by TCRdb is unverifiable without DNA. This CDR3 comprises 15 residues. CDR1 and CDR2 from the germline V gene are MDHEN and SYDVKM. CDR3 amino acids: CASRSAGALDTEAFF.

V is TRBV12-3 or TRBV12-4 and J is TRBJ2-5. The CDR3 runs 11 residues. This chain's CDR3 is CASSFQKTQYF.

The genes are TRBV6-2 or TRBV6-3 and TRBJ1-5; TCRdb designates TRBD1, a call that cannot be tested without DNA. The CDR3 is made up of 15 amino acids. Germline-derived CDR1 and CDR2 are MNHEY and SVGEGT. This CDR3 reads CASRIQGASNQPQHF.

This chain links TRBV25-1 with TRBJ2-1. The CDR3 length is 15 residues. The germline V gene encodes CDR1 MGHDK and CDR2 SYGVNS. CDR3 residues: CASSKGSSSYNEQFF.

This rearrangement joins TRBV18 to TRBJ2-4; there is no DNA to check the TCRdb D call of TRBD2. CDR1 and CDR2 (germline): KGHSH, LQKENI. The CDR3 runs 18 residues. This CDR3 is CASSPPANLEGFENIQYF.

V usage is TRBV23-1 and J usage is TRBJ2-2. TRBV23-1 is classed as an ORF, of uncertain function. CDR3 length equals 15 residues. This chain's CDR3 is CASSRGDHIPGELFF.

The genes are TRBV3-1 and TRBJ1-5. In germline, CDR1 is LGHDT, CDR2 YNNKEL (reference sequence). This CDR3 comprises 14 residues. Here the CDR3 reads CASSQDSFNQPQHF.

The chain links TRBV4-3 to TRBJ1-5. The CDR3 contains 15 residues. Germline values: CDR1 LGHNA, CDR2 YSLEER. CDR3 sequence: CASSQEWQANQPQHF.